A selection of T cell receptor beta chains follows, all from one sample in a study of blood T cells in healthy people across ages. Each CDR3 protein gets one entry after TCRdb re-called the 5' RACE reads with MiXCR. This sample carries roughly 1.6 million distinct CDR3 sequences, roughly 32% of them seen once, and the ten largest clones take around 11%. The sample consisted of blood. These TCRs come from a woman between 25 and 40 years old in good health. The CDR3 runs from the conserved cysteine through the conserved F or W. D genes are given only for firm matches. Where a row states a size, it is once, few, many or the class of an expanded clone; other rows omit it.

size	V	D	J	CDR3	DNA
few	TRBV4-1	.	TRBJ1-4	CASSQVSGNGANEKLFF	TGCGCCAGCAGCCAAGTCTCAGGGAATGGTGCTAATGAAAAACTGTTTTTT
few	TRBV11-2	.	TRBJ2-1	CASSLGLPGSYNEQFF	TGTGCCAGCAGCTTAGGACTCCCAGGCTCCTACAATGAGCAGTTCTTC
few	TRBV20-1	.	TRBJ2-1	CSARGPTNEQFF	TGCAGTGCTAGAGGCCCGACTAATGAGCAGTTCTTC
few	TRBV29-1	.	TRBJ2-2	CSVWRVVGGPNTGELFF	TGCAGCGTTTGGCGGGTAGTTGGGGGCCCAAACACCGGGGAGCTGTTTTTT
.	TRBV20-1	.	TRBJ1-1	CSATPTVNTEAFF	TGCAGTGCTACCCCGACGGTAAACACTGAAGCTTTCTTT
.	TRBV2	.	TRBJ1-2	CASSEQFASAGGYTF	TGTGCCAGCAGTGAACAGTTTGCTTCCGCGGGGGGCTACACCTTC
few	TRBV5-1	.	TRBJ2-7	CASSLGDVYEQYF	TGCGCCAGCAGCTTGGGTGACGTCTACGAGCAGTACTTC
few	TRBV7-8	.	TRBJ2-7	CASSLRDNLYEQYF	TGTGCCAGCAGCTTACGGGACAACCTCTACGAGCAGTACTTC
few	TRBV19	TRBD2	TRBJ2-7	CASSIGLAGYEQYF	TGTGCCAGTAGTATCGGACTAGCGGGATACGAGCAGTACTTC
.	TRBV4-1	.	TRBJ2-5	CASSQILVLGANEQYF	TGCGCCAGCAGCCAAATACTAGTTTTGGGGGCGAATGAGCAGTACTTC
.	TRBV27	.	TRBJ1-2	CASSTYSQGYGYTF	TGTGCCAGCAGTACCTACTCACAGGGTTATGGCTACACCTTC
.	TRBV9	.	TRBJ2-1	CASSVEVRTRNEQFF	TGTGCCAGCAGCGTAGAAGTGAGGACGCGGAATGAGCAGTTCTTC
.	TRBV2	TRBD2	TRBJ2-3	CASREGLAGSTQYF	TGTGCCAGCAGAGAGGGTTTAGCGGGTAGCACGCAGTATTTT
.	TRBV6-5	.	TRBJ1-3	CASSDSYSGNTIYF	TGTGCCAGCAGCGACTCTTACTCTGGAAACACCATATATTTT
.	TRBV6-5	TRBD2	TRBJ2-7	CASSYMASGNEQYF	TGTGCCAGCAGTTACATGGCTAGCGGGAACGAGCAGTACTTC
.	TRBV6-5	TRBD2	TRBJ2-1	CASSRTRVRNEQFF	TGTGCCAGCAGCCGGACTAGGGTTCGCAATGAGCAGTTCTTC
.	TRBV12-3/TRBV12-4	.	TRBJ2-2	CASTLDHFTGELFF	TGTGCCAGCACCCTAGACCACTTCACCGGGGAGCTGTTTTTT
.	TRBV7-9	.	TRBJ2-1	CASSLVDGTHNEQFF	TGTGCCAGCAGCTTAGTAGATGGCACCCACAATGAGCAGTTCTTC
few	TRBV6-1	.	TRBJ1-2	CASSVGSRANHYGYTF	TGTGCCAGCAGCGTTGGATCCAGAGCAAATCACTATGGCTACACCTTC
.	TRBV29-1	.	TRBJ1-2	CSADVGGYTF	TGCAGCGCGGACGTCGGTGGCTACACCTTC
many	TRBV20-1	.	TRBJ1-2	CSARDAGSYGYTF	TGCAGTGCTAGAGACGCGGGGAGCTATGGCTACACCTTC
.	TRBV10-1	TRBD1	TRBJ1-1	CASSTGEGREAFF	TGCGCCAGCAGTACAGGGGAGGGCCGTGAAGCTTTCTTT
many	TRBV4-1	TRBD1	TRBJ2-4	CASGTGTGGPQGDIQYF	TGCGCCAGCGGTACCGGGACAGGGGGCCCCCAGGGCGACATTCAGTACTTC
.	TRBV4-1	TRBD1	TRBJ2-4	CASSQFPTGERAKNIQYF	TGCGCCAGCAGCCAGTTTCCTACAGGGGAACGAGCCAAAAACATTCAGTACTTC
.	TRBV7-2	.	TRBJ1-1	CASSNIRTGPPNAEAFF	TGTGCCAGCAGCAATATTCGTACCGGGCCACCGAACGCTGAAGCTTTCTTT
many	TRBV5-1	.	TRBJ2-1	CASSLVRDSYNEQFF	TGCGCCAGCAGCTTGGTTCGGGACTCCTACAATGAGCAGTTCTTC
many	TRBV12-3/TRBV12-4	TRBD2	TRBJ2-1	CASSLEGLPNEQFF	TGTGCCAGCAGTTTAGAGGGACTACCTAATGAGCAGTTCTTC
.	TRBV6-1	.	TRBJ1-5	CASKEGLKPQHF	TGTGCCAGCAAAGAGGGGTTAAAGCCCCAGCATTTT
.	TRBV20-1	TRBD2	TRBJ2-1	CSASREGYINEQFF	TGCAGTGCTAGCCGGGAGGGCTACATTAATGAGCAGTTCTTC
.	TRBV4-1	.	TRBJ2-1	CASSHTSGRRVYNEQFF	TGCGCCAGCAGCCACACCTCGGGGCGGCGGGTTTACAATGAGCAGTTCTTC
.	TRBV29-1	TRBD2	TRBJ2-5	CSVDTSGRGETQYF	TGCAGCGTTGACACTAGCGGGAGAGGGGAGACCCAGTACTTC
.	TRBV7-3	.	TRBJ1-1	CTSSLGQGMNTEAFF	TGTACCAGCAGCTTAGGGCAGGGTATGAACACTGAAGCTTTCTTT
few	TRBV4-1	TRBD1	TRBJ1-5	CASSQDRVQPQHF	TGCGCCAGCAGCCAGGACAGGGTCCAGCCCCAGCATTTT
few	TRBV6-1	.	TRBJ2-1	CASWDLTGTHSYNEQFF	TGTGCCAGCTGGGACCTGACCGGGACACACTCCTACAATGAGCAGTTCTTC
few	TRBV10-3	TRBD2	TRBJ2-1	CAISPSGRFSSYNEQFF	TGTGCCATCAGCCCTAGCGGGAGGTTTAGCTCCTACAATGAGCAGTTCTTC
once	TRBV11-2	TRBD2	TRBJ2-3	CASSLGLAGAPPTDTQYF	TGTGCCAGCAGCCTCGGACTAGCGGGGGCCCCCCCTACAGATACGCAGTATTTT
.	TRBV7-2	TRBD1	TRBJ2-5	CASSLGTGVNQETRYF	TGTGCCAGCAGCCTCGGGACAGGGGTAAACCAAGAGACCCGGTACTTC
.	TRBV7-9	.	TRBJ2-7	CASSPLGPPYEQYF	TGTGCCAGCAGCCCACTAGGACCGCCCTACGAGCAGTACTTC
few	TRBV28	TRBD1	TRBJ2-7	CASSVPVTGYYEQYF	TGTGCCAGCAGTGTCCCCGTGACAGGGTACTACGAGCAGTACTTC
few	TRBV4-1	TRBD1	TRBJ2-7	CASSQTLLPGQGSYKQYF	TGCGCCAGCAGCCAAACTTTATTACCGGGACAGGGTTCCTACAAGCAGTACTTC
.	TRBV3-1	.	TRBJ1-2	CASSQALIGRNGYTF	TGTGCCAGCAGCCAAGCATTGATAGGGCGAAATGGCTACACCTTC
few	TRBV11-2	.	TRBJ2-1	CASSLFPATSNEQFF	TGTGCCAGCAGCTTATTCCCCGCTACTTCAAATGAGCAGTTCTTC
many	TRBV7-9	TRBD1	TRBJ2-1	CASSPQGASYNEQFF	TGTGCCAGCAGTCCACAGGGGGCCTCCTACAATGAGCAGTTCTTC
.	TRBV2	TRBD1	TRBJ2-3	CASSADRVSDTQYF	TGTGCCAGCAGTGCCGACAGGGTGTCAGATACGCAGTATTTT
few	TRBV6-1	.	TRBJ1-2	CASSGPGHTAWGGYTF	TGTGCCAGCAGTGGTCCGGGACACACTGCCTGGGGTGGCTACACCTTC
.	TRBV27	.	TRBJ2-7	CASSFSKSYEQYF	TGTGCCAGCAGTTTTTCCAAAAGCTACGAGCAGTACTTC
many	TRBV6-6	TRBD2	TRBJ2-4	CASSYASGSRDIQYF	TGTGCCAGCAGTTACGCTAGCGGGAGTAGGGACATTCAGTACTTC
few	TRBV29-1	TRBD1	TRBJ1-1	CSSLVDREAEAFF	TGCAGCTCCCTTGTAGACAGGGAAGCTGAAGCTTTCTTT
.	TRBV5-1	.	TRBJ1-2	CARPGGAVGGYTF	TGCGCCAGACCTGGAGGAGCTGTCGGGGGCTACACCTTC
.	TRBV11-2	.	TRBJ2-5	CASSPPQVGGETQYF	TGTGCCAGCAGCCCCCCCCAGGTTGGGGGTGAGACCCAGTACTTC
.	TRBV4-1	.	TRBJ2-1	CASSLYAGNEQFF	TGCGCCAGCAGCCTTTACGCGGGGAATGAGCAGTTCTTC
.	TRBV5-4	TRBD1	TRBJ2-1	CASSSTGDFYNEQFF	TGTGCCAGCAGCTCCACAGGGGATTTCTACAATGAGCAGTTCTTC
.	TRBV3-1	.	TRBJ1-2	CASSQGSGTNYYGYTF	TGTGCCAGCAGCCAAGGTTCAGGGACGAATTACTATGGCTACACCTTC
.	TRBV5-1	.	TRBJ2-3	CASSLGISSTDTQYF	TGCGCCAGCAGCCTCGGGATCTCTAGCACAGATACGCAGTATTTT